Here is one T cell receptor (beta chain) with its context. Its antigen remains unidentified. The data were obtained in a study of siplizumab effects on memory and regulatory T cells. General study results and limits: Naive T cells looked more diverse than memory cells and looked like major alloresponse contributors. Siplizumab led to significantly less abundant alloreactive sequences that could be traced back to unstimulated CD4+ memory cells. The suppressive capacity of proliferating Tregs from siplizumab cultures remained unconfirmed.

This CDR3 region has 13 residues. V was shortened by 8 bases and J by 5 bases, with 14 bases between the two germline ends. CDR1 is MNHEY and CDR2 is SVGAGI in the germline V gene. For every sample, 95,000 to 100,000 TCR templates were assayed. Method: immunoSEQ multiplex PCR; TCRdb's copy keeps in-frame clones and lacks some. The sample includes over 100,000 clones, approximately 92% of them seen just once. Sequencing used non-Treg CD4+ T cells sorted from blood. The chain joins TRBV6-5 to TRBJ2-3; D is perhaps TRBD1 or TRBD2 (6 bases each). The clonotype comes from a human donor in good health. The CDR3 DNA is TGTGCCAGCCTGGGGGGCCTGGGAGATACGCAGTATTTT. Amino acid sequence: CASLGGLGDTQYF.